The 30 T cell receptor beta chains below were found in one sample sequenced in a study of early T cells in non-severe SARS-CoV-2 infection. One entry per CDR3 protein, called by TCRdb with MiXCR from the 5' RACE reads. The sample includes about 84,000 distinct CDR3 sequences, over 10% seen only once; the top ten take 2.6%. The sample taken for sequencing was whole blood. The receptors shown here come from an adult who was a healthcare worker with PCR-confirmed SARS-CoV-2 infection or an uninfected control (not recorded which).

This clonotype was seen only a few times. J is TRBJ2-1 and V is TRBV5-1; D perhaps matches TRBD2 (5 bases). Germline loops: CDR1 SGHRS, CDR2 YFSETQ. This CDR3 comprises 15 residues. Trimming took 1 base from V and 3 from J, leaving 11 bases between them. The CDR3 is CASSLSQRDYNEQFF. CDR3 bases: TGCGCCAGCAGCTTGTCACAGAGGGACTACAATGAGCAGTTCTTC.

This clonotype was recorded many times. The genes are TRBV3-1 and TRBJ2-7; 8 bases agree with TRBD2. This CDR3 contains 16 residues. The trim removed 4 bases at V and 0 bases at J, leaving 8 bases unmatched. The V gene's germline CDR1 is LGHDT and CDR2 YNNKEL (reference sequence). CDR3 residues: CASSPAGGGSSYEQYF. CDR3 nucleotide sequence: TGTGCCAGCAGCCCCGCGGGGGGCGGGAGCTCCTACGAGCAGTACTTC.

The rearrangement links TRBV28 to TRBJ2-5; D possibly corresponds to TRBD1 (5 bases). V was trimmed by 5 bases and J by 2 bases, leaving 12 bases between them. The V gene's germline CDR1 is MDHEN and CDR2 SYDVKM. The CDR3 has 14 amino acids. CDR3 DNA sequence: TGTGCCAGCAGTCAACAGGAGTTTCAAGAGACCCAGTACTTC. Translated: CASSQQEFQETQYF.

This clonotype has at least ten counts. The genes are TRBV27 and TRBJ2-3; 7 bases are a match to TRBD1. The V segment lost 2 bases and the J segment 4 bases; nucleotides outside the gene matches: 6. The length of the CDR3 is 15 residues. Germline CDR1 reads MNHEY; CDR2 reads SMNVEV (reference sequence). CDR3 residues: CASSLEGALADTQYF. CDR3 sequence (DNA): TGTGCCAGCAGTTTAGAGGGGGCGCTTGCAGATACGCAGTATTTT.

Many counts were recorded for this clonotype. The chain employs TRBV29-1 and TRBJ2-5, with D perhaps matching TRBD1 (6 bases). The CDR3 runs 12 residues. V was pared by 3 bases and J by 4 bases, with 9 bases between. CDR1 and CDR2 from the germline V gene are SQVTM and ANQGSEA. For the CDR3, the DNA is TGCAGCGTTGACAGGGGAACAGAGACCCAGTACTTC. This sequence encodes CSVDRGTETQYF.

The V gene is TRBV9, the J gene TRBJ2-1; 11 nucleotides align to TRBD1. V shed 3 bases, J shed 9 bases, and the junction held 20 bases outside the gene matches. Looked up from germline, CDR1 is SGDLS and CDR2 is YYNGEE. The CDR3 totals 19 residues. The CDR3 sequence: CASSGRGQGAAGGMIEQFF. CDR3 coding DNA: TGTGCCAGCAGCGGACGAGGACAGGGGGCGGCTGGCGGGATGATTGAGCAGTTCTTC.

The V gene is TRBV29-1, the J gene TRBJ2-5; TRBD2 aligns across 7 bases. This CDR3 is built from 12 residues. Germline lookup yields CDR1 SQVTM and CDR2 ANQGSEA. The V segment lost 7 bases and the J segment 5 bases; nucleotides outside the gene matches: 7. In DNA, the CDR3 is TGCAGCGCTGCGGGCGGGAGTGAGACCCAGTACTTC. It codes for CSAAGGSETQYF.

This clonotype was seen ten or more times. V and J are TRBV7-6 and TRBJ1-5; 8 positions match TRBD1. CDR1 is SGHVS, CDR2 FNYEAQ, per germline. V lost 2 bases and J lost 1; bases outside the gene matches: 1. This CDR3 has 15 residues. The CDR3: CASSLQGASNQPQHF. As DNA, the CDR3 is TGTGCCAGCAGCTTACAGGGGGCGAGCAATCAGCCCCAGCATTTT.

This chain connects TRBV20-1 to TRBJ2-5, with D unresolved. The ends were cut back, 0 bases at V and 2 bases at J, with 13 bases in the middle. CDR1 and CDR2 (germline): DFQATT, SNEGSKA (reference sequence). The CDR3 has 15 amino acids. DNA of the CDR3: TGCAGTGCTAGAGATATAGCTTCGCTTCAAGAGACCCAGTACTTC. This translates into CSARDIASLQETQYF.

This clonotype was observed at least ten times. This sequence joins TRBV12-3 or TRBV12-4 and TRBJ2-7; maybe TRBD1 (6 bases). The CDR3 has 11 amino acids. V lost 3 bases and J 9 bases, leaving 9 bases between the germline ends. The DNA of the CDR3 is TGTGCCAGCAGTTTGGGGGCCAGGCAGTACTTC. It is translated as CASSLGARQYF.

This clonotype occurred a few times. The rearrangement joins TRBV10-3 to TRBJ1-1; no definite D call. Deletions cut 3 bases from V and 2 bases from J, with 4 bases between. This CDR3 is built from 12 residues. Germline lookup yields CDR1 ENHRY and CDR2 SYGVKD. The CDR3 protein is CAISDSNTEAFF. CDR3 bases: TGTGCCATCAGTGATTCCAACACTGAAGCTTTCTTT.

The table lists this clonotype with many counts. V is TRBV29-1 and J is TRBJ2-5, with 10 bases aligning to TRBD1. CDR1 SQVTM and CDR2 ANQGSEA come from the germline V gene. The junction had 14 bases not matched to a gene; V was cut back by 6 bases and J by 4 bases. The CDR3 sequence is 16 residues long. For the CDR3, the DNA is TGCAGCGTGGGGGCCCGACAGGGGGCCAGAGGAGAGACCCAGTACTTC. Its translation: CSVGARQGARGETQYF.

A few counts support this clonotype. The CDR3 region has the DNA TGTGCCAGCAGTGCTGAAAGGGCCAGGGAGTATTTT. The encoded protein is CASSAERAREYF. The chain recombines TRBV6-1 with TRBJ2-3, with D possibly being TRBD1 (5 bases). V shed 4 bases and J shed 13 bases, with 15 bases lying between them. CDR1 is MNHNS, CDR2 SASEGT, per germline. The CDR3 is 12 residues long.

This clonotype was detected only a few times. The rearrangement links TRBV18 to TRBJ1-5; D not resolved. V was shortened by 3 bases and J by 3 bases, with 6 bases between the two germline ends. Looked up from germline, CDR1 is KGHSH and CDR2 is LQKENI. This CDR3 region has 13 residues. The CDR3 reads CASSPENNQPQHF. The CDR3 DNA reads as TGTGCCAGCTCACCCGAGAACAATCAGCCCCAGCATTTT.

This chain connects TRBV28 to TRBJ2-1, with 8 bases aligning to TRBD1. Germline V CDR1 and CDR2: MDHEN, SYDVKM. The CDR3 is 14 residues long. The trim removed 7 bases at V and 5 bases at J, leaving 7 bases unmatched. DNA for the CDR3: TGTGCCAGCACTACCCCGACAGGGGACAATGAGCAGTTCTTC. Amino acids: CASTTPTGDNEQFF.

Many counts were recorded for this clonotype. The V gene is TRBV29-1, the J gene TRBJ2-7; 7 bases agree with TRBD1. The germline V gene has CDR1 SQVTM and CDR2 ANQGSEA. The CDR3 is made up of 14 amino acids. J lost 2 bases, V lost 6 bases, and 10 bases had no gene match. CDR3 nucleotides: TGCAGCGTGGATATCCGGGACAGTCCCTACGAGCAGTACTTC. This sequence encodes CSVDIRDSPYEQYF.

The chain employs TRBV27 and TRBJ2-2; TRBD2 agrees at 15 bases. The CDR3 totals 19 residues. The V gene end was trimmed by 6 bases and the J gene end by 8 bases; junction bases not matched to a gene: 16. Germline V gene sequence: CDR1 MNHEY, CDR2 SMNVEV (reference sequence). CDR3 amino acids: CASSDPGLAGGGVSGELFF. The CDR3, as DNA: TGTGCCAGCAGCGACCCGGGACTAGCGGGAGGAGGAGTATCGGGGGAGCTGTTTTTT.

This clonotype was recorded a few times. This chain uses TRBV12-3 or TRBV12-4 with TRBJ1-6; 9 nucleotides align to TRBD1. The CDR3 spans 15 residues. Trimming took 2 bases from V and 7 from J; bases not matched to a gene: 3. The CDR3 is CASSLSTGGNSPLHF. The CDR3 bases are TGTGCCAGCAGTTTATCGACAGGGGGGAATTCACCCCTCCACTTT.

V usage is TRBV20-1 and J usage is TRBJ2-7, with D possibly being TRBD1 (6 bases). Trimming cost V 6 bases and J 0 bases, with 21 bases left between them. Germline CDR1 and CDR2: DFQATT and SNEGSKA (reference sequence). This CDR3 has 16 residues. The CDR3 DNA reads as TGCAGTGCCCCGCACCGGACAGTTGGGAGCTCCTACGAGCAGTACTTC. Its protein product is CSAPHRTVGSSYEQYF.

This clonotype was recorded at least ten times. The chain recombines TRBV12-3 or TRBV12-4 with TRBJ2-3; D might be TRBD1 (7 bases). Trimming took 10 bases from V and 7 from J, leaving 15 bases between them. The CDR3 runs to 12 residues. As DNA, the CDR3 is TGTGCCACATCGGAGGGGGCTAATACGCAGTATTTT. This gives the protein CATSEGANTQYF.

On this clonotype itself: With a much larger clone just one base away, this may be a read error. The J gene is TRBJ2-7, the V gene TRBV27, with 7 bases fitting TRBD1. The germline CDR1 and CDR2 sequences are MNHEY and SMNVEV (reference sequence). V lost 10 bases to trimming and J lost 0 bases; unmatched junction nucleotides: 9. This CDR3 has 14 residues. The CDR3 DNA reads as TGTGCCAACAGCTACAGGGGAAGCTCCTACGAGCAGTACTTC. As protein: CANSYRGSSYEQYF.

This clonotype was seen ten or more times. The V gene is TRBV6-8, the J gene TRBJ2-3, with D tentatively TRBD1 (5 bases). Germline assignment: CDR1 MNHGY and CDR2 SAAAGT. Trimming took 4 bases from V and 0 from J, leaving 17 bases between them. The CDR3 runs 17 residues. CDR3 coding DNA: TGTGCCAGCAGTTCAGTACAGGCCGAAGATAGCACAGATACGCAGTATTTT. Its translation: CASSSVQAEDSTDTQYF.

Only a few counts were recorded for this clonotype. The chain carries TRBV6-6 and TRBJ2-7; 8 positions agree with TRBD2. Germline V lookup: CDR1 MNHNY, CDR2 SVGAGI (reference sequence). CDR3 length: 15 amino acids. The V gene end was trimmed by 5 bases and the J gene end by 0 bases; junction bases not matched to a gene: 6. DNA of the CDR3: TGTGCCAGCAGTCGCCGACTAGCGAACTCCTACGAGCAGTACTTC. Amino acids: CASSRRLANSYEQYF.

Comments on this clonotype: This sequence may be a read error, since a much larger clone differs from it by one base. The rearrangement links TRBV7-9 to TRBJ1-1; D gene unclear. From germline, CDR1 is SEHNR and CDR2 FQNEAQ (reference sequence). V was clipped by 2 bases and J by 4 bases, with 2 bases between them. CDR3 length: 11 residues. This CDR3 is CASSLLTEAFF. DNA of the CDR3: TGTGCCAGCAGCTTACTCACTGAAGCTTTCTTT.

At least ten counts were recorded for this clonotype. The rearrangement uses TRBV11-3 and TRBJ2-2; the D is unclear. This CDR3 contains 14 residues. V was pared by 3 bases and J by 0 bases, with 5 bases between. Germline CDR1 is SGHNT and CDR2 is YENEEA. The CDR3: CASSFGPNTGELFF. The CDR3 bases are TGTGCCAGCAGCTTCGGGCCGAACACCGGGGAGCTGTTTTTT.

This sequence joins TRBV13 and TRBJ1-2; D may be TRBD1 (5 bases). V dropped 5 bases and J dropped 4 bases, with 14 bases sitting between them. Germline V lookup: CDR1 PRHDT, CDR2 FYEKMQ (reference sequence). The CDR3 sequence is 14 residues long. The CDR3: CASSALDRVYGYTF. Here the CDR3 DNA reads TGTGCCAGCAGCGCCTTAGACAGAGTCTATGGCTACACCTTC.

The chain carries TRBV28 and TRBJ1-4, with 8 positions matching TRBD1. With V trimmed by 1 base and J by 11 bases, 12 bases remained unmatched. This CDR3 contains 16 residues. From germline, CDR1 is MDHEN and CDR2 SYDVKM. The CDR3 region has the DNA TGTGCCAGCAGTTTATCACAGGGGGGTACTCTCCTCAAACTGTTTTTT. Residues: CASSLSQGGTLLKLFF.

There are a few counts of this clonotype. CDR3 DNA sequence: TGTGCCAGCAGCCCGCAGACAGGGATGAACACTGAAGCTTTCTTT. Translation gives CASSPQTGMNTEAFF. The V and J genes are TRBV11-1 and TRBJ1-1, with 7 nucleotides matching TRBD1. V was clipped by 5 bases and J by 0 bases; unmatched bases: 6. Per germline, CDR1 SGHAT and CDR2 FQDESV (reference sequence). The CDR3 has 15 residues.

The V call is TRBV29-1, the J call TRBJ1-5, with D unresolved. The CDR3 totals 12 residues. Germline V gene lookup returns CDR1 SQVTM and CDR2 ANQGSEA. With 7 bases removed from V and 4 bases from J, the gap between germline ends came to 11 bases. This chain's CDR3 is CSAKEGNQPQHF. The CDR3 bases are TGCAGCGCCAAAGAAGGGAATCAGCCCCAGCATTTT.

V and J are TRBV29-1 and TRBJ2-7; TRBD1 agrees at 8 bases. The CDR3 spans 13 residues. Germline trimming cut 6 bases from V and 9 bases from J; bases unmatched to any gene: 13. Germline V gene sequence: CDR1 SQVTM, CDR2 ANQGSEA. The CDR3 nucleotides read TGCAGCGTAAGAGGGACAGGACTTGATCGGCAGTACTTC. Its translation is CSVRGTGLDRQYF.